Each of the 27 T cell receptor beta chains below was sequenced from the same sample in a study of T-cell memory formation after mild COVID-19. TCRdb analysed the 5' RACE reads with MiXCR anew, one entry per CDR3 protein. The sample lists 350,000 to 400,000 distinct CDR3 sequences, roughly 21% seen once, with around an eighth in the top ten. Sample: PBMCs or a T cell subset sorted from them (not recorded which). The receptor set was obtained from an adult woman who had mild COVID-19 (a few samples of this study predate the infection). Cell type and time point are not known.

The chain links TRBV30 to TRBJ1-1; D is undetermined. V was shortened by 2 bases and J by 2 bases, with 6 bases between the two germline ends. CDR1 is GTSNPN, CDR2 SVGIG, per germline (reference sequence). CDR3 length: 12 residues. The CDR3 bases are TGTGCCTGGAGTTGGTCCAACACTGAAGCTTTCTTT. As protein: CAWSWSNTEAFF. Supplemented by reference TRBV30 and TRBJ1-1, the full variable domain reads SQTIHQWPATLVQPVGSPLSLECTVEGTSNPNLYWYRQAAGRGLQLLFYSVGIGQISSEVPQNLSASRPQDRQFILSSKKLLLSDSGFYLCAWSWSNTEAFFGQGTRLTVV.

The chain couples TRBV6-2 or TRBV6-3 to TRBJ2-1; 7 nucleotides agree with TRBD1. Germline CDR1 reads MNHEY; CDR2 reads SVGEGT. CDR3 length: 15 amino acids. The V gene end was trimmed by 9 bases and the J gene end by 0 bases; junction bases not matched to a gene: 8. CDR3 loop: CARKGQSSSYNEQFF. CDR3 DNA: TGTGCCAGGAAGGGACAGTCAAGCTCCTACAATGAGCAGTTCTTC.

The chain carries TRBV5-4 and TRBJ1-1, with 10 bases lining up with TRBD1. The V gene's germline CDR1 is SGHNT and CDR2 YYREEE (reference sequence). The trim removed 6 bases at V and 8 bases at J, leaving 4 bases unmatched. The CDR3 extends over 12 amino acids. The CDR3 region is CASTMGQGEAFF. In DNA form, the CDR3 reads TGTGCCAGCACCATGGGACAGGGGGAAGCTTTCTTT.

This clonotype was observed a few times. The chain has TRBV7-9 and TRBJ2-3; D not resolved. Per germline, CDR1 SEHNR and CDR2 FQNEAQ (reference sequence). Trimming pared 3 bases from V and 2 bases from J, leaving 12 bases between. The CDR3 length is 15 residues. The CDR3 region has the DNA TGTGCCAGCAGCTTCGGTATCAGTGACACAGATACGCAGTATTTT. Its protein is CASSFGISDTDTQYF.

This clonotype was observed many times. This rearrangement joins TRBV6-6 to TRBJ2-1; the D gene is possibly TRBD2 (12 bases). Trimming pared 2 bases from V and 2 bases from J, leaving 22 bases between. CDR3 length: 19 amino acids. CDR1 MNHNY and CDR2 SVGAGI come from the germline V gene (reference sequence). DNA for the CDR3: TGTGCCAGCAGTTACGGACAGGGGGCTAGCGGGAGGGCCTACAATGAGCAGTTCTTC. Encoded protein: CASSYGQGASGRAYNEQFF.

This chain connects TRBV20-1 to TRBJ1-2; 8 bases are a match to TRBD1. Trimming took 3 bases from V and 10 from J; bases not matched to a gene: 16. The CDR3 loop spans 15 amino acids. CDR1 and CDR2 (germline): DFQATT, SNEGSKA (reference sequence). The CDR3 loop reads CSARGAGTGGKVYTF. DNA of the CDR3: TGCAGTGCTAGGGGGGCCGGGACAGGTGGTAAAGTCTACACCTTC.

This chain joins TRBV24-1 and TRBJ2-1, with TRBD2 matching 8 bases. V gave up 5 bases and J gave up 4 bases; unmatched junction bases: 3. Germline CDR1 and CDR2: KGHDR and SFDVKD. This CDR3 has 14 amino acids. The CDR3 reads CATSGLAGYNEQFF. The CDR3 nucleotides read TGTGCCACCAGTGGGCTAGCGGGTTACAATGAGCAGTTCTTC.

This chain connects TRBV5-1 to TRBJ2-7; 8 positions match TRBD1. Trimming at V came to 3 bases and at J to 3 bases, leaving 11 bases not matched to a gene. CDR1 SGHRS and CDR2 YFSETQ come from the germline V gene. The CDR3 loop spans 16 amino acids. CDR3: CASSSRYTGGDYEQYF. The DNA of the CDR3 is TGCGCCAGCAGCTCGAGATATACAGGGGGAGACTACGAGCAGTACTTC.

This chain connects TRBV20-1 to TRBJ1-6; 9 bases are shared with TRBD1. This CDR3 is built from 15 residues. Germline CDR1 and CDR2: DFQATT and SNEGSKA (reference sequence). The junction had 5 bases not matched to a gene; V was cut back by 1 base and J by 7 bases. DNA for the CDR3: TGCAGTGCTAGAGGCCGGGACAGGGCAAATTCACCCCTCCACTTT. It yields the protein CSARGRDRANSPLHF.

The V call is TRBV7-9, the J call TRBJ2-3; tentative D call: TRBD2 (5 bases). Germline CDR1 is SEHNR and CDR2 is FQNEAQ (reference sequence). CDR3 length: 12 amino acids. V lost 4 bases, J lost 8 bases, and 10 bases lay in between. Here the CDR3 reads CASSSQAGTQYF. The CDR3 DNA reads TGTGCCAGCAGCTCCCAGGCGGGTACGCAGTATTTT.

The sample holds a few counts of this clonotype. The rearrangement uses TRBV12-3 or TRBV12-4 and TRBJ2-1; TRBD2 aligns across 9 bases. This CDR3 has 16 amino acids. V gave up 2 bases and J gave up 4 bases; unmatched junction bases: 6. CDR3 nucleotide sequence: TGTGCCAGCAGTTTATTCGGCGGGGGGGTATACAATGAGCAGTTCTTC. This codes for CASSLFGGGVYNEQFF.

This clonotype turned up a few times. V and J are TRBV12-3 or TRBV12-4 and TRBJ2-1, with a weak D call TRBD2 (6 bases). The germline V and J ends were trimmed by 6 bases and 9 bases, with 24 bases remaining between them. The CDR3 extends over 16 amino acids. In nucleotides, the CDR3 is TGTGCCAGCAGCCCGGGCCGCCAGGGAGGTAATAGTGAGCAGTTCTTC. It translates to CASSPGRQGGNSEQFF.

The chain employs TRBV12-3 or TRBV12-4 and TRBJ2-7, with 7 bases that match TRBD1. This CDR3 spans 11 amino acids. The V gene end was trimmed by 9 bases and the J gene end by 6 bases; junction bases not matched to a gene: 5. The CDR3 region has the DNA TGTGCCAGTGGACAGGCGATCGAGCAGTACTTC. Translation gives CASGQAIEQYF.

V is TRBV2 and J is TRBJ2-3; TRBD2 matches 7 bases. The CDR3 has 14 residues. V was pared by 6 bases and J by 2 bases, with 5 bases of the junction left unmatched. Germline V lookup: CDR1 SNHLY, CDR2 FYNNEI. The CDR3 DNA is TGTGCCAGCAGGGGAGCGGGATACACAGATACGCAGTATTTT. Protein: CASRGAGYTDTQYF.

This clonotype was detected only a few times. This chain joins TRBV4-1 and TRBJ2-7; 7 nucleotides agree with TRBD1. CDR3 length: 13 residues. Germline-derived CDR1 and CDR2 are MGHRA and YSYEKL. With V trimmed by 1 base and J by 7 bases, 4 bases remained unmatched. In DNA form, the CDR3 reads TGCGCCAGCAGCCAAGGGTTGGACAGGGAGCAGTACTTC. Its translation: CASSQGLDREQYF.

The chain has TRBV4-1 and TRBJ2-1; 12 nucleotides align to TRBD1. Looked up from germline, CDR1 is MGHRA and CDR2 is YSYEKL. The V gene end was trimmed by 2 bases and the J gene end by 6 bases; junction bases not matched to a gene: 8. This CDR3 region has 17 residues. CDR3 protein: CASSQREPGQGANEQFF. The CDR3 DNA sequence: TGCGCCAGCAGCCAACGTGAACCGGGACAGGGGGCCAATGAGCAGTTCTTC.

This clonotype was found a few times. The CDR3 bases are TGTGCCAGCAGCTTGTTAGCGGGGGTGATGGAGACCCAGTACTTC. The encoded protein is CASSLLAGVMETQYF. V usage is TRBV5-6 and J usage is TRBJ2-5; 9 bases map to TRBD2. The CDR3 length is 15 residues. Germline V gives CDR1 SGHDT, CDR2 YYEEEE. The V and J ends lost 1 base and 5 bases, in that order; junction bases with no gene match: 6. The variable domain in full, with the rest retrieved from reference TRBV5-6 and TRBJ2-5, is DAGVTQSPTHLIKTRGQQVTLRCSPKSGHDTVSWYQQALGQGPQFIFQYYEEEERQRGNFPDRFSGHQFPNYSSELNVNALLLGDSALYLCASSLLAGVMETQYFGPGTRLLVL.

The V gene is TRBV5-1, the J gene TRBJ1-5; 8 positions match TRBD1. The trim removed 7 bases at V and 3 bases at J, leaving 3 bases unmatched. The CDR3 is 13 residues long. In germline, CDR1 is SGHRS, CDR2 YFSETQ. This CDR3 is CASSDRVNQPQHF. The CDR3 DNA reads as TGCGCCAGCTCGGACAGGGTCAATCAGCCCCAGCATTTT. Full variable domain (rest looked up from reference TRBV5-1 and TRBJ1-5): KAGVTQTPRYLIKTRGQQVTLSCSPISGHRSVSWYQQTPGQGLQFLFEYFSETQRNKGNFPGRFSGRQFSNSRSEMNVSTLELGDSALYLCASSDRVNQPQHFGDGTRLSIL.

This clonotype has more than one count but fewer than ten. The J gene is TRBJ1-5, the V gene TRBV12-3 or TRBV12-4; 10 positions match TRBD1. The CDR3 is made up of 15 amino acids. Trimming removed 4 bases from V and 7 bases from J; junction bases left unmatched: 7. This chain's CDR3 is CASSSRGQGNQPQHF. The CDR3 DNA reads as TGTGCCAGCAGTTCGAGGGGACAGGGGAACCAGCCCCAGCATTTT.

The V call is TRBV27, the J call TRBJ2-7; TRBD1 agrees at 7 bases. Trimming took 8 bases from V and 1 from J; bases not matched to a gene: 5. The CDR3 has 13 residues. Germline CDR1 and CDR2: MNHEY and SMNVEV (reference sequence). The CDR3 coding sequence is TGTGCCAGCGGCGGACAGGCGTCCTACGAGCAGTACTTC. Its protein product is CASGGQASYEQYF.

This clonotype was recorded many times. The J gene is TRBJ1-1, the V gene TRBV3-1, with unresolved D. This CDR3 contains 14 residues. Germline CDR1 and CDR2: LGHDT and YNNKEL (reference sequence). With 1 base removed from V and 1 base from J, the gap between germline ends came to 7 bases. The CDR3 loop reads CASSQGGPNTEAFF. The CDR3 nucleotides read TGTGCCAGCAGCCAAGGAGGACCGAACACTGAAGCTTTCTTT. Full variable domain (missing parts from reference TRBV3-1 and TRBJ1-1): DTAVSQTPKYLVTQMGNDKSIKCEQNLGHDTMYWYKQDSKKFLKIMFSYNNKELIINETVPNRFSPKSPDKAHLNLHINSLELGDSAVYFCASSQGGPNTEAFFGQGTRLTVV.

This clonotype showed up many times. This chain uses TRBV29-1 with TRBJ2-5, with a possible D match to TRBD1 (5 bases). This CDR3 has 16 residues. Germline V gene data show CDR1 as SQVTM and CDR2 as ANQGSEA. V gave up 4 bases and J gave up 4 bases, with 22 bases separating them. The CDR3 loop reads CSVVTRFLGRRETQYF. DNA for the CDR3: TGCAGCGTTGTCACCCGATTCCTGGGGCGGAGAGAGACCCAGTACTTC.

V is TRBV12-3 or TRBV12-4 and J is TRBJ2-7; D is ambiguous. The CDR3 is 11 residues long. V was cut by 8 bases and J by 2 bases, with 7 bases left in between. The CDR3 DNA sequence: TGTGCCAGCGGGCAAACCTACGAGCAGTACTTC. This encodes CASGQTYEQYF.

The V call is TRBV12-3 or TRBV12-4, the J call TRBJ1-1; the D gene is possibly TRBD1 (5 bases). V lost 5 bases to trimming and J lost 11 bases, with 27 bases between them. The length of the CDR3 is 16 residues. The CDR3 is CASSPVLSGTTRGAFF. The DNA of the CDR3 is TGTGCCAGCAGTCCCGTTTTATCCGGGACCACCCGAGGGGCTTTCTTT.

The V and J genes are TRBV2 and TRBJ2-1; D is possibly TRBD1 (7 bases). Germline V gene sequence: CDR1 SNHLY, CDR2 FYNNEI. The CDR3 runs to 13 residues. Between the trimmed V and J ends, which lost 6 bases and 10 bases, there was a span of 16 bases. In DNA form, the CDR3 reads TGTGCCAGCAGCCGCGGACAGGCGGGAGAGCAGTTCTTC. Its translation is CASSRGQAGEQFF.

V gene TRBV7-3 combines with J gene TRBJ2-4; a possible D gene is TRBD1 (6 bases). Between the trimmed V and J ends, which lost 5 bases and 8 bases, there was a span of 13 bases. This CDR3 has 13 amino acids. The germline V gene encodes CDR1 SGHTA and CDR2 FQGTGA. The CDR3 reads CASSPGQSDIQYF. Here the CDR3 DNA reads TGTGCCAGCAGCCCAGGACAGTCGGACATTCAGTACTTC.

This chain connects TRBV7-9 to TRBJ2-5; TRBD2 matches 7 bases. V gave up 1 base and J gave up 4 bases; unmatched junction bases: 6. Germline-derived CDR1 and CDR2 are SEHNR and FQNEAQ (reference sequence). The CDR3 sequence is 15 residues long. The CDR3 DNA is TGTGCCAGCAGCTTAGAGTTTTGGGGGGGAGAGACCCAGTACTTC. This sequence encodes CASSLEFWGGETQYF.